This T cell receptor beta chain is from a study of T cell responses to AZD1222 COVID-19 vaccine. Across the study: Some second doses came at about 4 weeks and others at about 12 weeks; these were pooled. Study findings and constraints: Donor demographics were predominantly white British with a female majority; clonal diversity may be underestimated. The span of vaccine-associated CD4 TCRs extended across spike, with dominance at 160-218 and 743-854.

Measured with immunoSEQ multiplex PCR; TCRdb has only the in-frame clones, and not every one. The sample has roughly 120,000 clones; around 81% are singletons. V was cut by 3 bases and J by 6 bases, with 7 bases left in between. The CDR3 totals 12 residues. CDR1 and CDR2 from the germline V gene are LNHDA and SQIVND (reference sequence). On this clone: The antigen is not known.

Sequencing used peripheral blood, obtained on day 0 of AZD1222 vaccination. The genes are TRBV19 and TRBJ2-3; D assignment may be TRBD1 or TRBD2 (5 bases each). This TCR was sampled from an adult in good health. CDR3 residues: CASSMGVDTQYF. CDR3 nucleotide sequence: TGTGCCAGTAGTATGGGGGTGGATACGCAGTATTTT. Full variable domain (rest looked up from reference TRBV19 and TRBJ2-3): DGGITQSPKYLFRKEGQNVTLSCEQNLNHDAMYWYRQDPGQGLRLIYYSQIVNDFQKGDIAEGYSVSREKKESFPLTVTSAQKNPTAFYLCASSMGVDTQYFGPGTRLTVL.